The 16 T cell receptor beta chains in this list originate from one sample, sequenced in a study of T cell changes during pregnancy in multiple sclerosis. The table came from immunoSEQ multiplex PCR; TCRdb's copy has only in-frame clones and leaves some out. Of 55,000 to 65,000 clones listed, 93% were seen once; the top ten hold 1.8%. The input for sequencing was peripheral blood, taken after pregnancy. The receptor set was obtained from a female donor with multiple sclerosis, enrolled in a pregnancy study.

The gene calls are TRBV27 and TRBJ2-1, with a possible D match to TRBD2 (6 bases). The V gene's germline CDR1 is MNHEY and CDR2 SMNVEV (reference sequence). V lost 5 bases, J lost 4 bases, and 12 bases lay in between. This CDR3 comprises 14 residues. CDR3 in DNA: TGTGCCAGCAGTAACGGGAGCAGGTACAATGAGCAGTTCTTC. This sequence encodes CASSNGSRYNEQFF.

The rearrangement links TRBV4-3 to TRBJ2-2; TRBD2 aligns across 7 bases. Germline V lookup: CDR1 LGHNA, CDR2 YSLEER. CDR3 length: 16 residues. The V segment lost 1 base and the J segment 4 bases; nucleotides outside the gene matches: 6. The CDR3 sequence: CASSQVAGLGTGELFF. CDR3 coding DNA: TGCGCCAGCAGCCAAGTAGCGGGTCTCGGCACCGGGGAGCTGTTTTTT.

This rearrangement joins TRBV29-1 to TRBJ2-5; maybe TRBD2 (6 bases). V was clipped by 6 bases and J by 0 bases, with 23 bases between them. CDR1 SQVTM and CDR2 ANQGSEA come from the germline V gene. The CDR3 loop spans 17 amino acids. This CDR3 reads CSVWFFTGWRDQETQYF. In DNA, the CDR3 is TGCAGCGTCTGGTTCTTCACTGGCTGGAGGGACCAAGAGACCCAGTACTTC.

The V and J genes are TRBV2 and TRBJ2-7; D is ambiguous. The ends were cut back, 1 base at V and 9 bases at J, with 7 bases in the middle. The CDR3 consists of 11 residues. The germline V gene encodes CDR1 SNHLY and CDR2 FYNNEI. For the CDR3, the DNA is TGTGCCAGCAGTGAAGGGGCTGTGCAGTACTTC. Translation gives CASSEGAVQYF.

The rearrangement joins TRBV4-1 to TRBJ2-1, with a weak D call TRBD2 (6 bases). Trimming left V 4 bases short and J 10 bases short, with 20 bases between. Germline loops: CDR1 MGHRA, CDR2 YSYEKL. CDR3 length: 15 residues. The CDR3 nucleotides are TGCGCCAGCAGCCTGCGGGATGGGGCTTTGGAAGAGCAGTTCTTC. Amino acid sequence: CASSLRDGALEEQFF.

The gene calls are TRBV5-1 and TRBJ2-2; TRBD2 agrees at 9 bases. V lost 0 bases and J lost 7; bases outside the gene matches: 10. The CDR3 spans 17 residues. Germline V CDR1 and CDR2: SGHRS, YFSETQ. CDR3 DNA: TGCGCCAGCAGCTTGGGATCGGCGGGAGGGCCTTACGGGGAGCTGTTTTTT. Translating gives CASSLGSAGGPYGELFF.

This chain links TRBV7-5 with TRBJ2-7; the table's D call, TRBD2, was not checked against the DNA. TRBV7-5 is shown as a pseudogene. This CDR3 region has 15 residues. CDR3 DNA: TGTGCCAGAAGCTTAGAAAGCGGGGCCCCCTACGAGCAGTACTTC. Translation: CARSLESGAPYEQYF.

The V gene is TRBV4-3, the J gene TRBJ2-2, with D possibly matching TRBD1 (6 bases). Germline CDR1 LGHNA, CDR2 YSLEER. CDR3 size: 18 residues. With 0 bases removed from V and 0 bases from J, the gap between germline ends came to 14 bases. The CDR3: CASSQETPGAANTGELFF. In DNA form, the CDR3 reads TGCGCCAGCAGCCAAGAGACTCCAGGGGCTGCGAACACCGGGGAGCTGTTTTTT.

The chain is built from TRBV5-4 and TRBJ2-6; D remains unclear. Germline V gene sequence: CDR1 SGHNT, CDR2 YYREEE (reference sequence). Trimming shortened V by 4 bases and J by 3 bases, and 14 bases separated the two germline ends. This CDR3 contains 16 residues. The CDR3 protein is CASSLPGLGGANVLTF. In DNA form, the CDR3 reads TGTGCCAGCAGCCTCCCGGGTCTGGGTGGGGCCAACGTCCTGACTTTC.

CDR3 sequence: CASSSGQGYQPQHF. In DNA form, the CDR3 reads TGTGCCAGCAGCTCGGGACAGGGTTATCAGCCCCAGCATTTT. The chain uses TRBV6-6 and TRBJ1-5, with 9 bases that match TRBD1. The CDR3 runs 14 residues. CDR1 and CDR2 (germline): MNHNY, SVGAGI (reference sequence). V shed 6 bases, J shed 5 bases, and the junction held 5 bases outside the gene matches.

This chain uses TRBV2 with TRBJ2-1, with 9 positions matching TRBD1. Germline CDR1 SNHLY, CDR2 FYNNEI. The CDR3 runs to 17 residues. Losses at the gene ends were 6 bases for V and 0 bases for J; bases not matched to a gene: 9. The CDR3 nucleotides read TGTGCCAGCAGGGCGGGACAGGGTAGGAGCTCCTACAATGAGCAGTTCTTC. Protein product: CASRAGQGRSSYNEQFF.

The chain links TRBV6-4 to TRBJ2-1, with D possibly matching TRBD2 (6 bases). Germline V gives CDR1 MRHNA, CDR2 SNTAGT. This CDR3 is 14 amino acids long. V was shortened by 4 bases and J by 10 bases, with 17 bases between the two germline ends. The CDR3 sequence: CASSGSREAGEQFF. CDR3 coding DNA: TGTGCCAGCAGTGGCTCTAGGGAGGCAGGGGAGCAGTTCTTC.

J is TRBJ2-7 and V is TRBV10-3; D might be TRBD1 (6 bases). The CDR3 has 13 residues. Trimming took 7 bases from V and 2 from J, leaving 12 bases between them. The germline CDR1 and CDR2 sequences are ENHRY and SYGVKD. The DNA for the CDR3 is TGTGCCATCAAACGGGACACAACCTACGAGCAGTACTTC. Its translation: CAIKRDTTYEQYF.

This chain joins TRBV5-5 and TRBJ1-2; 9 positions match TRBD1. Germline V gene data show CDR1 as SGHKS and CDR2 as YYEKEE (reference sequence). The trim removed 3 bases at V and 3 bases at J, leaving 6 bases unmatched. This CDR3 has 15 amino acids. The CDR3 region is CASSSPGQGYYGYTF. In DNA form, the CDR3 reads TGTGCCAGCAGCTCGCCGGGACAGGGATACTATGGCTACACCTTC.

A single count supports this clone. The chain recombines TRBV23-1 with TRBJ2-7, with a weak D call TRBD2 (5 bases). TRBV23-1 falls under the ORF class, with uncertain function. The CDR3 contains 16 residues. Trimming removed 5 bases from V and 3 bases from J, with 20 bases in between. This chain's CDR3 is CASSNERAIKFYEQYF. CDR3 sequence (DNA): TGCGCCAGCAGTAACGAGAGGGCCATTAAATTCTACGAGCAGTACTTC.

The V gene is TRBV30, the J gene TRBJ2-1; 7 bases fit TRBD1. Unmatched junction bases numbered 8, after V lost 0 bases and J lost 9 bases. Germline V gives CDR1 GTSNPN, CDR2 SVGIG (reference sequence). The CDR3 runs 14 residues. The CDR3 protein is CAWSVLTGVGEQFF. DNA of the CDR3: TGTGCCTGGAGTGTCCTTACAGGGGTGGGTGAGCAGTTCTTC. The full variable domain, in which reference TRBV30 and TRBJ2-1 provide the parts outside the CDR3, is SQTIHQWPATLVQPVGSPLSLECTVEGTSNPNLYWYRQAAGRGLQLLFYSVGIGQISSEVPQNLSASRPQDRQFILSSKKLLLSDSGFYLCAWSVLTGVGEQFFGPGTRLTVL.